This TCR beta chain was sequenced for a study of cytomegalovirus exposure and HLA in healthy donors. Study-level findings and limits: In a later analysis, across HLA loci, associated TCR counts were highest for DRB1, lowest for HLA-C.

Vbeta (60) and Jbeta (13) primers were used in the PCR. Only in-frame clones appear in the TCRdb table, and some are missing; sequencing was by immunoSEQ multiplex PCR. The table has about 120,000 clones, 80% seen once. CDR3 length: 14 residues. Germline CDR1 reads MNHEY; CDR2 reads SVGAGI. V was clipped by 11 bases and J by 4 bases, with 20 bases between them. Comment on this clone: What it binds is not known.

The sequencing sample was made of PBMCs. This chain joins TRBV6-5 and TRBJ1-2; D perhaps matches TRBD1 (6 bases). This clonotype was sampled from a female donor in good health and CMV-seropositive. Written as DNA, the CDR3 is TGTGCCGCCGCAGGGGTGGGGGCCTTCTATGGCTACACCTTC. This encodes CAAAGVGAFYGYTF.